Following are 26 T cell receptor beta chains from one sample sequenced in a study of T cell responses to AZD1222 COVID-19 vaccine. Generated by immunoSEQ multiplex PCR, the TCRdb table keeps only in-frame clones and is missing some. The repertoire holds some 140,000 clones, less than 95% seen once, with around 2.8% in the top ten. The sequencing here drew on peripheral blood, taken on day 0 of AZD1222 vaccination. The receptors derive from an adult in good health.

This clone was counted only a few times. The chain employs TRBV4-3 and TRBJ2-2; maybe TRBD1 (6 bases). The germline V gene has CDR1 LGHNA and CDR2 YSLEER. The CDR3 covers 17 residues. V was cut by 1 base and J by 4 bases, with 16 bases left in between. Here the CDR3 reads CASSQGPLDSTTGELFF. CDR3 DNA sequence: TGCGCCAGCAGCCAAGGCCCTCTGGACAGTACCACCGGGGAGCTGTTTTTT.

The DNA of the CDR3 is TGCGCCAGCAGCCAAGACCGGACAGCTACTGGTACGCAGTATTTT. Its translation is CASSQDRTATGTQYF. This chain connects TRBV4-1 to TRBJ2-3, with D tentatively TRBD1 (6 bases). The length of the CDR3 is 15 residues. The ends were cut back, 0 bases at V and 8 bases at J, with 15 bases in the middle. Germline V gene lookup returns CDR1 MGHRA and CDR2 YSYEKL.

The chain joins TRBV19 to TRBJ1-4, with TRBD1 as a possible D gene (5 bases). V lost 5 bases and J 5 bases, leaving 12 bases between the germline ends. CDR1 is LNHDA and CDR2 is SQIVND in the germline V gene (reference sequence). The CDR3 has 14 amino acids. CDR3 sequence: CASSRRGGNEKLFF. The CDR3 DNA reads as TGTGCCAGTAGTCGGAGGGGAGGGAATGAAAAACTGTTTTTT.

The genes are TRBV7-8 and TRBJ1-1; TRBD1 agrees at 7 bases. The CDR3 sequence is 13 residues long. CDR1 and CDR2 (germline): SGHVS, FQNEAQ. After removal of 4 bases from V and 8 bases from J, the junction contained 7 bases not matched to a gene. CDR3 coding DNA: TGTGCCAGCAGCTCCTGGTCGGGACAGGAAGCTTTCTTT. Its protein is CASSSWSGQEAFF.

This clone appeared once. The CDR3 region has the DNA TGTGCCAGCAGCTCGACCCTACTAGCGGGGGGGCTAAATGAGCAGTTCTTC. Protein product: CASSSTLLAGGLNEQFF. The J gene is TRBJ2-1, the V gene TRBV7-6; TRBD2 matches at 13 bases. Germline CDR1 and CDR2: SGHVS and FNYEAQ. J was trimmed by 7 bases and V by 4 bases; bases with no gene match: 10. The CDR3 has 17 residues.

The rearrangement joins TRBV7-9 to TRBJ1-1, with D uncertain. Trimming took 5 bases from V and 6 from J, leaving 16 bases between them. Germline lookup yields CDR1 SEHNR and CDR2 FQNEAQ (reference sequence). The CDR3 has 14 residues. CDR3 DNA: TGTGCCAGCAGCATGGACGGGAGTAGGGCTGAAGCTTTCTTT. It is translated as CASSMDGSRAEAFF.

The rearrangement links TRBV7-9 to TRBJ2-7; TRBD1 matches 7 bases. There are 15 residues in the CDR3. The junction had 13 bases not matched to a gene; V was cut back by 5 bases and J by 6 bases. In germline, CDR1 is SEHNR, CDR2 FQNEAQ (reference sequence). The CDR3 is CASSLSTGPLLEQYF. The CDR3, as DNA: TGTGCCAGCAGCCTTTCGACAGGGCCCCTCCTCGAGCAGTACTTC.

Concerning this clone: This sample also contains other DNA sequences that code for the same CDR3. The J gene is TRBJ1-3, the V gene TRBV9, with D unclear. Germline assignment: CDR1 SGDLS and CDR2 YYNGEE. The CDR3 spans 12 residues. The ends were cut back, 1 base at V and 4 bases at J, with 3 bases in the middle. This CDR3 reads CASSVTGNTIYF. As DNA, the CDR3 is TGTGCCAGCAGCGTAACCGGAAACACCATATATTTT.

V usage is TRBV7-9 and J usage is TRBJ2-7; tentatively, D is TRBD2 (6 bases). Deletions cut 9 bases from V and 1 base from J, with 13 bases between. The germline V gene has CDR1 SEHNR and CDR2 FQNEAQ (reference sequence). This CDR3 region has 13 residues. CDR3: CASQPSGSYEQYF. The CDR3 DNA reads as TGTGCCAGTCAGCCGAGCGGGTCCTACGAGCAGTACTTC.

Here the CDR3 DNA reads TGCGCCAGCAGCTTCTCCGGGACAGGGATAAATTACGAGCAGTACTTC. Translation gives CASSFSGTGINYEQYF. The chain has TRBV5-1 and TRBJ2-7, with TRBD1 matching over 9 bases. Germline V CDR1 and CDR2: SGHRS, YFSETQ. The V gene end was trimmed by 2 bases and the J gene end by 4 bases; junction bases not matched to a gene: 10. The CDR3 covers 16 residues.

The chain recombines TRBV28 with TRBJ1-3; D remains unclear. With 6 bases removed from V and 0 bases from J, the gap between germline ends came to 9 bases. This CDR3 comprises 14 residues. CDR1 is MDHEN and CDR2 is SYDVKM in the germline V gene. The CDR3 DNA reads TGTGCCAGCAGAGGAGGGAACTCTGGAAACACCATATATTTT. The encoded protein is CASRGGNSGNTIYF.

The rearrangement joins TRBV7-2 to TRBJ2-2; D is possibly TRBD2 (5 bases). The CDR3 is made up of 15 amino acids. Trimming removed 2 bases at V and 5 bases at J, with 12 bases between. From germline, CDR1 is SGHTA and CDR2 FQGNSA. The CDR3, as DNA: TGTGCCAGCAGCTTATTAGGGAGAACTACCGGGGAGCTGTTTTTT. It specifies CASSLLGRTTGELFF. Filled out from reference TRBV7-2 and TRBJ2-2, the complete variable domain reads GAGVSQSPSNKVTEKGKDVELRCDPISGHTALYWYRQSLGQGLEFLIYFQGNSAPDKSGLPSDRFSAERTGGSVSTLTIQRTQQEDSAVYLCASSLLGRTTGELFFGEGSRLTVL.

This chain links TRBV6-6 with TRBJ2-3; the match to TRBD2 covers 13 bases. J was trimmed by 3 bases and V by 5 bases; bases with no gene match: 11. Germline CDR1 reads MNHNY; CDR2 reads SVGAGI (reference sequence). This CDR3 has 18 amino acids. In nucleotides, the CDR3 is TGTGCCAGCAGTCAGGGACTAGCGGGGTGGGGGATTACAGATACGCAGTATTTT. Its protein product is CASSQGLAGWGITDTQYF.

The chain has TRBV5-6 and TRBJ1-4; TRBD1 is a possible D gene (5 bases). This CDR3 is built from 15 residues. Per the germline V gene, CDR1 is SGHDT and CDR2 is YYEEEE. V was pared by 4 bases and J by 8 bases, with 18 bases between. CDR3 residues: CASSRPGPRREKLFF. CDR3 coding DNA: TGTGCCAGCAGCCGGCCGGGACCACGCAGGGAAAAACTGTTTTTT.

The rearrangement links TRBV6-6 to TRBJ1-2, with no clear D. Trimming took 2 bases from V and 0 from J, leaving 10 bases between them. Germline values: CDR1 MNHNY, CDR2 SVGAGI (reference sequence). The CDR3 covers 15 residues. CDR3 DNA sequence: TGTGCCAGCAGTTACGGCCCGTTCTCTAACTATGGCTACACCTTC. Its translation is CASSYGPFSNYGYTF.

The rearrangement uses TRBV7-2 and TRBJ2-5; D is undetermined. CDR3 size: 14 residues. V lost 4 bases to trimming and J lost 2 bases, with 11 bases between them. Germline CDR1 and CDR2: SGHTA and FQGNSA. CDR3 region: CASSSPSSQETQYF. The CDR3 DNA is TGTGCCAGCAGCTCCCCTTCGAGTCAAGAGACCCAGTACTTC. Complete variable domain (other parts from reference TRBV7-2 and TRBJ2-5): GAGVSQSPSNKVTEKGKDVELRCDPISGHTALYWYRQSLGQGLEFLIYFQGNSAPDKSGLPSDRFSAERTGGSVSTLTIQRTQQEDSAVYLCASSSPSSQETQYFGPGTRLLVL.

The chain joins TRBV7-6 to TRBJ2-1; D tentatively fits TRBD1 or TRBD2 (6 bases each). V lost 5 bases and J 10 bases, leaving 15 bases between the germline ends. This CDR3 has 13 residues. Germline V gene lookup returns CDR1 SGHVS and CDR2 FNYEAQ. CDR3 DNA sequence: TGTGCCAGCAGCCTTAGGGGGGTAGAGGAGCAGTTCTTC. Residues: CASSLRGVEEQFF.

The chain carries TRBV28 and TRBJ2-7; D tentatively reads TRBD1 or TRBD2 (5 bases each). Trimming shortened V by 5 bases and J by 4 bases, and 18 bases separated the two germline ends. Per the germline V gene, CDR1 is MDHEN and CDR2 is SYDVKM. CDR3 length: 15 amino acids. The CDR3, as DNA: TGTGCCAGCAGTCCGAGGGGTTCGGGTCGTTACGAGCAGTACTTC. It translates to CASSPRGSGRYEQYF. Full variable domain (missing parts from reference TRBV28 and TRBJ2-7): DVKVTQSSRYLVKRTGEKVFLECVQDMDHENMFWYRQDPGLGLRLIYFSYDVKMKEKGDIPEGYSVSREKKERFSLILESASTNQTSMYLCASSPRGSGRYEQYFGPGTRLTVT.

This clone appeared a single time. This chain connects TRBV6-5 to TRBJ2-1; unclear D gene. CDR1 and CDR2 (germline): MNHEY, SVGAGI. V shed 8 bases and J shed 7 bases, with 18 bases lying between them. The CDR3 consists of 14 residues. The CDR3 sequence is CASQGRITGNEQFF. CDR3 in DNA: TGTGCCAGCCAAGGGCGCATAACGGGTAATGAGCAGTTCTTC.

This rearrangement joins TRBV30 to TRBJ1-2; possible D gene TRBD1, 5 bases. This CDR3 is 12 amino acids long. CDR1 and CDR2 (germline): GTSNPN, SVGIG (reference sequence). Trimming removed 4 bases at V and 10 bases at J, with 16 bases between. The DNA for the CDR3 is TGTGCCTGGATCCACGGGGGGAACGACTACACCTTC. The encoded protein is CAWIHGGNDYTF.

The rearrangement links TRBV15 to TRBJ1-5; D is possibly TRBD1 (5 bases). The CDR3 is 12 amino acids. Trimming removed 8 bases at V and 10 bases at J, with 15 bases between. CDR1 is LNHNV and CDR2 is YYDKDF in the germline V gene (reference sequence). The CDR3 spells CATGRPGFPQHF. For the CDR3, the DNA is TGTGCCACCGGACGCCCAGGGTTCCCCCAGCATTTT.

The chain has TRBV2 and TRBJ2-7; 8 nucleotides line up with TRBD1. Germline V lookup: CDR1 SNHLY, CDR2 FYNNEI. V shed 6 bases, J shed 2 bases, and the junction held 9 bases outside the gene matches. This CDR3 is built from 15 residues. For the CDR3, the DNA is TGTGCCAGCAGCCGGGGACAGGTCGATACCTACGAGCAGTACTTC. It specifies CASSRGQVDTYEQYF.

This chain joins TRBV19 and TRBJ1-3; D call uncertain. Looked up from germline, CDR1 is LNHDA and CDR2 is SQIVND (reference sequence). The V end lost 3 bases, the J end lost 0 bases, and 12 bases lay between the germline ends. CDR3 length: 16 amino acids. The CDR3 is CASSILWTPSGNTIYF. The CDR3 DNA is TGTGCCAGTAGTATTTTATGGACGCCCTCTGGAAACACCATATATTTT. The full variable domain, in which reference TRBV19 and TRBJ1-3 provide the parts outside the CDR3, is DGGITQSPKYLFRKEGQNVTLSCEQNLNHDAMYWYRQDPGQGLRLIYYSQIVNDFQKGDIAEGYSVSREKKESFPLTVTSAQKNPTAFYLCASSILWTPSGNTIYFGEGSWLTVV.

The chain links TRBV5-1 to TRBJ2-6; the D gene is possibly TRBD2 (6 bases). V gave up 5 bases and J gave up 0 bases, with 18 bases separating them. Germline V gene data show CDR1 as SGHRS and CDR2 as YFSETQ. This CDR3 has 18 residues. The CDR3 DNA is TGCGCCAGCAGTTACACGCTAGCGCTAAGCTCTGGGGCCAACGTCCTGACTTTC. Amino acid sequence: CASSYTLALSSGANVLTF.

The gene calls are TRBV11-3 and TRBJ1-1; D not resolved. V shed 2 bases and J shed 3 bases, with 10 bases lying between them. The CDR3 length is 14 residues. The germline V gene encodes CDR1 SGHNT and CDR2 YENEEA. The CDR3 region is CASSLKGFYTEAFF. The CDR3, as DNA: TGTGCCAGCAGCTTAAAGGGATTTTACACTGAAGCTTTCTTT.

The chain employs TRBV6-5 and TRBJ2-1, with D perhaps matching TRBD1 (5 bases). Germline V gene lookup returns CDR1 MNHEY and CDR2 SVGAGI. The length of the CDR3 is 13 residues. The V end lost 5 bases, the J end lost 8 bases, and 13 bases lay between the germline ends. This CDR3 reads CASSPPSGYEQFF. CDR3 nucleotide sequence: TGTGCCAGCAGTCCCCCCTCAGGGTATGAGCAGTTCTTC.